The clone carrying this TCR beta chain showed up just a few times. One end of the junction is discordant with germline, which a read error may explain. The record originates from a study of T cells after yellow fever vaccination. For the study at large: Investigators sorted EM, EMRA, CM and Tscm memory subsets, relying on CD3, CD45RA, CCR7 and CD95. The study, taken as a whole, reports: In FACS-sorted repertoires, abundant clonotypes from the bulk population could appear as contaminants. Clonotypes appearing in both CD4 and CD8 compartments existed, and their share was small.

TCRdb reanalysed the 5' RACE reads using MiXCR and keeps one entry per CDR3 protein. Found here are roughly 16,000 distinct CDR3 sequences, less than 5% of them singletons; the top ten hold approximately 0.4%. CDR1 SGHTA and CDR2 FQGNSA come from the germline V gene. The CDR3 extends over 15 amino acids. The TCR comes from a young man who received the YFV17D yellow fever vaccine. The sequencing here drew on PBMCs, either bulk or a sorted T-cell subset (CD4+, CD8+, memory, or dextramer-sorted; not recorded which), taken 15 days after the yellow fever booster vaccination. J is TRBJ2-7 and V is TRBV7-2; 7 bases agree with TRBD1. This chain's CDR3 is CASSLAATGSSEQYF. CDR3 in DNA: TGTGCCAGCAGCTTAGCGGCGACAGGGTCCTCCGAGCAGTACTTC.